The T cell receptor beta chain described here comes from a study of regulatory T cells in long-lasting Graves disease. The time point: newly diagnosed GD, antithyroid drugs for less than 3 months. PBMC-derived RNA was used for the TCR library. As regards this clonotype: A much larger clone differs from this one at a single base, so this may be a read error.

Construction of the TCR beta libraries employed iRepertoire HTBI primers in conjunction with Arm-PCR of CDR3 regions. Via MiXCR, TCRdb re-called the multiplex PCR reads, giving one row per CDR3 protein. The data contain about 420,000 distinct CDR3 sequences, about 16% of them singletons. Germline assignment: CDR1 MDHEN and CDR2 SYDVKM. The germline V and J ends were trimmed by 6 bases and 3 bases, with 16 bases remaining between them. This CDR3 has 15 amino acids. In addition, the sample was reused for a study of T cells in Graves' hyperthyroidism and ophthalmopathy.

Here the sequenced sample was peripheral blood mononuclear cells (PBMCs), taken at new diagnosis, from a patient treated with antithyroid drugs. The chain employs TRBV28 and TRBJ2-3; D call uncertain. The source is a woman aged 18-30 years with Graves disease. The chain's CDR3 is CASRSLVLGTDTQYF. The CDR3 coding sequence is TGTGCCAGCAGATCCTTAGTCCTAGGGACAGATACGCAGTATTTT.